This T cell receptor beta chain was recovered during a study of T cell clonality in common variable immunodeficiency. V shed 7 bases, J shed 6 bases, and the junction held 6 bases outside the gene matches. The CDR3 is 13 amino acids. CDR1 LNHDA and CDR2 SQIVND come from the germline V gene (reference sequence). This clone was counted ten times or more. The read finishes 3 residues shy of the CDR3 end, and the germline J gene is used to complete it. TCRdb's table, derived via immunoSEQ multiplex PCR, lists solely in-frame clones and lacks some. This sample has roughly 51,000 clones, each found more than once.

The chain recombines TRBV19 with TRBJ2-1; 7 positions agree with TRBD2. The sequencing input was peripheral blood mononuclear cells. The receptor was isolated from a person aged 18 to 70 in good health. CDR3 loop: CASIEREGNEQFF. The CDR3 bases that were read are TGTGCCAGTATCGAGCGGGAAGGCAATGAG.